This is a list of T cell receptor beta chains from one sample in a study of technical replicates of blood from a handful of donors. Assay used: immunoSEQ multiplex PCR; TCRdb lists only in-frame clones, some missing. The sample lists roughly 64,000 clones, approximately 86% occurring once. The sequenced sample was PBMCs. The receptors stem from a human donor in good health. Some clones in this sample may be carry-over from other donors' samples. CDR3s include the opening cysteine and the closing phenylalanine or tryptophan. The D gene is left open where the match is weak. Only some rows state a clone size, as once, few, many or a class for expanded clones.

v_call	j_call	d_call	clone_size	cdr3_nt	cdr3_aa
TRBV9	TRBJ2-1	-	-	TGTGCCAGCAGCCTTCGGGGATCTGGGGACAATGAGCAGTTCTTC	CASSLRGSGDNEQFF
TRBV7-2	TRBJ2-5	-	once	TGTGCCAGCAGCTTAGCCGGCGGGATCGCGGAGACCCAGTACTTC	CASSLAGGIAETQYF
TRBV4-2	TRBJ2-3	-	-	TGTGCCAGCAGCCAAGATGAAAACGGTGCGGAGAGAGGCTCTACGCAGTATTTT	CASSQDENGAERGSTQYF
TRBV7-2	TRBJ1-5	-	-	TGTGCCAGCAGCTCTAGCGGGGGAGGGTATCAGCCCCAGCATTTT	CASSSSGGGYQPQHF
TRBV6-5	TRBJ2-7	TRBD2	-	TGTGCCAGCAGTTACTCGAGTAGCGGGGTCTACGAGCAGTACTTC	CASSYSSSGVYEQYF
TRBV5-1	TRBJ2-3	TRBD2	-	TGCGCCAGCAGCTTGGCGGCTAGCGGAAATAGAGATACGCAGTATTTT	CASSLAASGNRDTQYF
TRBV15	TRBJ2-3	TRBD1	-	TGTGCCACCAGCAGAGATCGTGCGGGCAGGGGGTACACAGATACGCAGTATTTT	CATSRDRAGRGYTDTQYF
TRBV2	TRBJ2-3	-	once	TGTGCCAGCAGTTTCGGAGATACGCAGTATTTT	CASSFGDTQYF
TRBV30	TRBJ1-2	-	few	TGTGCCTGGACGGCGGGTCAGTATGGCTACACCTTC	CAWTAGQYGYTF
TRBV5-1	TRBJ2-3	TRBD2	-	TGCGCCAGCAGGGGACTAGCGGTCGCTAGCACAGATACGCAGTATTTT	CASRGLAVASTDTQYF
TRBV30	TRBJ2-1	TRBD2	-	TGTGCCTGGAGATCCACTAGCGGGAGGGGTAATGAGCAGTTCTTC	CAWRSTSGRGNEQFF
TRBV28	TRBJ2-1	TRBD2	-	TGTGCCAGCAGTGGGGGACTAGCGGACAATGAGCAGTTCTTC	CASSGGLADNEQFF
TRBV2	TRBJ1-1	-	-	TGTGCCAGCAGTGAAGCGGGGCGGAGGAACACTGAAGCTTTCTTT	CASSEAGRRNTEAFF
TRBV11-2	TRBJ1-4	-	-	TGTGCCAGCAGCTGGCGCGGGGCGGCTAATGAAAAACTGTTTTTT	CASSWRGAANEKLFF
TRBV11-2	TRBJ1-2	-	-	TGTGCCAGCATCCTTTGGCCCCGCCCCTTATACGGCTACACCTTC	CASILWPRPLYGYTF
TRBV9	TRBJ2-1	TRBD2	-	TGTGCCAGCAGCCCAATTGGGGTAGCGGGAACGAATGAGCAGTTCTTC	CASSPIGVAGTNEQFF
TRBV18	TRBJ2-3	-	once	TGTGCCAGCTCACCACCGAGCGTGGATACGCAGTATTTT	CASSPPSVDTQYF
TRBV28	TRBJ2-7	TRBD2	-	TGTGCCAGCAGTTTTACCCTAGCGGGGCTAACCTACGAGCAGTACTTC	CASSFTLAGLTYEQYF
TRBV5-1	TRBJ2-7	TRBD2	-	TGCGCCAGCAGCTTTGGCGGGAGTGGATACGAGCAGTACTTC	CASSFGGSGYEQYF
TRBV5-4	TRBJ2-5	TRBD2	-	TGTGCCAGCAGCTTTGGTTTAGCGGGAGCCGGTGAGACCCAGTACTTC	CASSFGLAGAGETQYF
TRBV9	TRBJ1-1	-	few	TGTGCCAGCAGCGTAGACGGAAGGAGTGAAGCTTTCTTT	CASSVDGRSEAFF
TRBV5-5	TRBJ2-7	TRBD1	once	TGTGCCAGCACCCGCCGGGACAGCTTTTACGAGCAGTACTTC	CASTRRDSFYEQYF
TRBV15	TRBJ2-2	TRBD1	few	TGTGCCACCAGTAGACAGGGGGCGATCAATCAGGAGCTGTTTTTT	CATSRQGAINQELFF
TRBV5-1	TRBJ2-5	-	-	TGCGCCAGCAGCTTGGGAGCGGGCGAGACCCAGTACTTC	CASSLGAGETQYF
TRBV27	TRBJ2-4	-	-	TGTGCCAGCAGTTTATTAGGGGGAAACATTCAGTACTTC	CASSLLGGNIQYF
TRBV6-5	TRBJ2-2	TRBD1	few	TGTGCCAGCAGGACAAGGACAGGGGGCTCCGGGGAGCTGTTTTTT	CASRTRTGGSGELFF
TRBV5-1	TRBJ1-2	-	-	TGCGCCAGCACCGAAGTTAGGGGGTCGCATGGCTACACCTTC	CASTEVRGSHGYTF
TRBV7-9	TRBJ1-1	TRBD1	-	TGTGCCAGCAGCGAACAGGGGGTCGGCGCTGAAGCTTTCTTT	CASSEQGVGAEAFF
TRBV4-3	TRBJ1-4	-	-	TGCGCCAGCAGCCGAAGTGAAACGGGATTTGCTGAAAAACTGTTTTTT	CASSRSETGFAEKLFF
TRBV4-3	TRBJ2-1	TRBD2	-	TGCGCCAGCAGCCAAGATCCGGGACTAGCGGGAGGGCTCTCCTACAATGAGCAGTTCTTC	CASSQDPGLAGGLSYNEQFF
TRBV9	TRBJ2-3	TRBD2	once	TGTGCCAGCAGCGTAACTAGCGGGAGGACCACCACAGATACGCAGTATTTT	CASSVTSGRTTTDTQYF
TRBV7-9	TRBJ2-7	-	-	TGTGCCAGCAGCTTAGCAGGGGCTTCTGAGGTCGACGAGCAGTACTTC	CASSLAGASEVDEQYF
TRBV29-1	TRBJ2-1	-	-	TGCAGCGTTGGCAGTTACAATGAGCAGTTCTTC	CSVGSYNEQFF
TRBV10-3	TRBJ2-5	TRBD1	-	TGTGCCATCAGTTTCTTAGGACAGGCAGGGGAAGAGACCCAGTACTTC	CAISFLGQAGEETQYF
TRBV7-9	TRBJ2-3	TRBD2	-	TGTGCCAGCAGCTTCCGGGAGGGGGCAGATACGCAGTATTTT	CASSFREGADTQYF
TRBV5-1	TRBJ1-1	TRBD1	-	TGCGCCAGCAGCTTGGGCCCATCATCCGGGACAGATTTAGTAGCTTTCTTT	CASSLGPSSGTDLVAFF
TRBV19	TRBJ1-1	-	-	TGTGCCAGTAGTCCGGCCAGGGTCGAATCCTTCTTT	CASSPARVESFF
TRBV6-1	TRBJ1-5	-	-	TGTGCCAGCCCGGGAGAGACGGTCAGTCAGCCCCAGCATTTT	CASPGETVSQPQHF
TRBV6-4	TRBJ2-1	TRBD2	-	TGTGCCAGCAGTGACTCGGCGGGGGGGCCCAATGAGCAGTTCTTC	CASSDSAGGPNEQFF
TRBV27	TRBJ1-2	-	once	TGTGCCAGCAGTTTATCTGTGGGCGTCTATGGCTACACCTTC	CASSLSVGVYGYTF
TRBV7-9	TRBJ1-2	-	few	TGTGCCAGCAGCTTAGGGACTATGGGGCGTTATGGCTACACCTTC	CASSLGTMGRYGYTF
TRBV7-6	TRBJ2-3	-	-	TGTGCCAGCAGCTTAAGGCGGGTCTTGCACTCATTCCCTAATACGCAGTATTTT	CASSLRRVLHSFPNTQYF
TRBV5-6	TRBJ1-1	TRBD1	-	TGTGCCAGCAGCTCGAGACCGGGACAGGGTTATTCGCGGGAAGCTTTCTTT	CASSSRPGQGYSREAFF
TRBV25-1	TRBJ2-3	-	-	TGTGCCAGCAGTCTCACCGCCGGGGGTACGCAGTATTTT	CASSLTAGGTQYF
TRBV27	TRBJ2-7	-	-	TGTGCCAGCAGTTTATCAGGACGGGAGTGGGAGCAGTACTTC	CASSLSGREWEQYF
TRBV28	TRBJ2-1	-	-	TGTGCCAGCAAAAGGGGGGGGGCGAACAATGAGCAGTTCTTC	CASKRGGANNEQFF